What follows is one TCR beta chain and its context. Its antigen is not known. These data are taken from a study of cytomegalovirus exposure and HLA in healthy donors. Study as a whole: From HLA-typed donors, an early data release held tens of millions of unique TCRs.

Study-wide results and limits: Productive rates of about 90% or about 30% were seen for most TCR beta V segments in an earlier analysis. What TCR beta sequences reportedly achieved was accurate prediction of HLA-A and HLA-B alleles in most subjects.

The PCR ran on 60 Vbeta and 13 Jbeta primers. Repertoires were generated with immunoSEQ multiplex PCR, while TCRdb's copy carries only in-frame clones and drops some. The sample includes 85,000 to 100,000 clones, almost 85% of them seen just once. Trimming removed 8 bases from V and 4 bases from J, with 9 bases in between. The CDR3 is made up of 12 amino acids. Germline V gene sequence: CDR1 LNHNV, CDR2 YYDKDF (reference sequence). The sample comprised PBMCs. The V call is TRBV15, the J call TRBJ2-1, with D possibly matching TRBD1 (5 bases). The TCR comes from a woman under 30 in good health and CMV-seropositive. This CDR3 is CATGADYNEQFF. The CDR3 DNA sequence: TGTGCCACCGGGGCGGATTACAATGAGCAGTTCTTC. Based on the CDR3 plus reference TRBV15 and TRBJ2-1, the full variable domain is DAMVIQNPRYQVTQFGKPVTLSCSQTLNHNVMYWYQQKSSQAPKLLFHYYDKDFNNEADTPDNFQSRRPNTSFCFLDIRSPGLGDTAMYLCATGADYNEQFFGPGTRLTVL.